The next 23 T cell receptor beta chains were all read from a single sample in a study of early T cells in non-severe SARS-CoV-2 infection (TCRdb year 2021). Preparation of the library involved 5' RACE. The data were produced on a NextSeq 500. TCRdb took the public reads, trimmed them with fastp at Q25, ran MiXCR for clone calling and kept in-frame beta chains. Identical CDR3 proteins give one entry, which carries the most common genes and DNA. The sample table records 100,000 to 150,000 distinct CDR3 sequences; 14% to 15% of these occur just once. The top ten hold just over 20% of the sample. Specimen: whole blood. Source of these receptors: an adult who was a healthcare worker with PCR-confirmed SARS-CoV-2 infection or an uninfected control (not recorded which).

The rearrangement joins TRBV6-1 to TRBJ2-3; 7 bases match TRBD2. J gave up 1 base and V 10 bases, and 8 bases lay outside the gene matches. This CDR3 comprises 14 residues. CDR1 and CDR2 from the germline V gene are MNHNS and SASEGT. In DNA form, the CDR3 reads TGTGCCACCCTCAGCGGGGCGGGCACAGATACGCAGTATTTT. This codes for CATLSGAGTDTQYF.

This clonotype turned up a few times. V is TRBV19 and J is TRBJ2-5, with TRBD1 matching 7 bases. CDR3 length: 13 residues. The germline CDR1 and CDR2 sequences are LNHDA and SQIVND (reference sequence). The V segment lost 5 bases and the J segment 2 bases; nucleotides outside the gene matches: 2. CDR3 sequence: CASSRRGQETQYF. CDR3 DNA: TGTGCCAGTAGTCGCAGGGGGCAAGAGACCCAGTACTTC.

This clonotype was observed a few times. The chain employs TRBV10-3 and TRBJ1-2; 7 bases are shared with TRBD1. Germline lookup yields CDR1 ENHRY and CDR2 SYGVKD. V lost 2 bases, J lost 8 bases, and 2 bases stayed unmatched. The CDR3 has 12 residues. The CDR3 nucleotides read TGTGCCATCAGTGAGACAGGGGAAGGCTACACCTTC. Its translation: CAISETGEGYTF.

There are many counts of this clonotype. The chain joins TRBV3-1 to TRBJ1-3; D gene unclear. Trimming pared 8 bases from V and 0 bases from J, leaving 8 bases between. CDR3 length: 13 residues. Germline CDR1 is LGHDT and CDR2 is YNNKEL (reference sequence). The CDR3 DNA reads TGTGCCAGCCGTGTAAGCTCTGGAAACACCATATATTTT. This encodes CASRVSSGNTIYF.

This clonotype has a count of ten or more. This CDR3 reads CSASISSWNEQFF. CDR3 coding DNA: TGCAGTGCTAGTATAAGTTCCTGGAATGAGCAGTTCTTC. The genes are TRBV20-1 and TRBJ2-1; D remains unclear. The germline gives CDR1 DFQATT, CDR2 SNEGSKA (reference sequence). Trimming removed 3 bases at V and 7 bases at J, with 13 bases between. The CDR3 totals 13 residues.

The chain has TRBV12-3 or TRBV12-4 and TRBJ2-6; no reliable D call. Trimming removed 4 bases from V and 1 base from J, with 8 bases in between. CDR3 length: 15 residues. CDR3 sequence (DNA): TGTGCCAGCAGTTCCCTAGAATCTGGGGCCAACGTCCTGACTTTC. Protein sequence: CASSSLESGANVLTF.

V gene TRBV29-1 combines with J gene TRBJ1-2; D is ambiguous. CDR1 SQVTM and CDR2 ANQGSEA come from the germline V gene. The V and J ends lost 1 base and 4 bases respectively, with 1 base between them. The CDR3 extends over 10 amino acids. CDR3 amino acids: CSVEGYGYTF. In DNA form, the CDR3 reads TGCAGCGTTGAAGGCTATGGCTACACCTTC.

V is TRBV2 and J is TRBJ2-7, with D perhaps TRBD1 (5 bases). Trimming stripped 8 bases from V and 7 bases from J, with 18 bases between. The CDR3 has 13 amino acids. Germline assignment: CDR1 SNHLY and CDR2 FYNNEI. CDR3 DNA: TGTGCCAGCGGAGACAGAGGAAGAGGAGAGCAGTACTTC. Translated: CASGDRGRGEQYF.

The gene calls are TRBV2 and TRBJ2-3, with 7 bases aligning to TRBD1. Germline CDR1 and CDR2: SNHLY and FYNNEI. V was pared by 6 bases and J by 0 bases, with 9 bases of the junction left unmatched. The CDR3 is 16 amino acids. The CDR3 nucleotides read TGTGCCAGCAGCGACGGGACAGTGGAGAGCACAGATACGCAGTATTTT. Translated, it gives CASSDGTVESTDTQYF.

This clonotype was seen repeatedly, ten times or more. The rearrangement joins TRBV28 to TRBJ2-1; D possibly corresponds to TRBD2 (5 bases). CDR1 and CDR2 (germline): MDHEN, SYDVKM. CDR3 length equals 14 residues. Trimming left V 3 bases short and J 6 bases short, with 12 bases between. The CDR3 nucleotides are TGTGCCAGCAGTTTTCTACTAGTGGGCAATGAGCAGTTCTTC. It specifies CASSFLLVGNEQFF.

This chain joins TRBV21-1 and TRBJ2-7; TRBD1, the table's D call, was not compared with the DNA. TRBV21-1 is an annotated pseudogene. The CDR3 has 16 amino acids. Here the CDR3 DNA reads TGTGCCAGCAGCAAAGTGGATACGGGATACATCTACGAGCAGTACTTC. Its protein is CASSKVDTGYIYEQYF.

This clonotype was counted at least ten times. The V call is TRBV28, the J call TRBJ1-1; TRBD1 matches at 8 bases. V shed 7 bases and J 0 bases; nucleotides not matched to a gene: 10. The CDR3 loop spans 16 amino acids. Germline V gives CDR1 MDHEN, CDR2 SYDVKM. CDR3 in amino acids: CASILDRGAMNTEAFF. CDR3 bases: TGTGCCAGCATACTCGACAGGGGCGCCATGAACACTGAAGCTTTCTTT.

The DNA for the CDR3 is TGTGCCAGCAGCCCAGGGGGCGGGGGAGACTACGAGCAGTACTTC. Translation: CASSPGGGGDYEQYF. The chain joins TRBV11-2 to TRBJ2-7; D possibly corresponds to TRBD1 (8 bases). This CDR3 region has 15 residues. Between the trimmed V and J ends, which lost 5 bases and 3 bases, there was a span of 17 bases. From germline, CDR1 is SGHAT and CDR2 FQNNGV.

The chain recombines TRBV12-3 or TRBV12-4 with TRBJ2-7, with unresolved D. V was clipped by 3 bases and J by 3 bases, with 9 bases between them. The length of the CDR3 is 13 residues. The CDR3 DNA follows: TGTGCCAGCAGTTTCTCTTACAGCTACGAGCAGTACTTC. Translated: CASSFSYSYEQYF.

In this sample, this clonotype turned up a few times. The chain employs TRBV29-1 and TRBJ2-1, with 13 nucleotides matching TRBD2. The CDR3 extends over 19 amino acids. The germline CDR1 and CDR2 sequences are SQVTM and ANQGSEA. The junction had 10 bases not matched to a gene; V was cut back by 2 bases and J by 0 bases. For the CDR3, the DNA is TGCAGCGTTGAAACCCCTTCGACTAGCGGGGGGAGCTCCTACAATGAGCAGTTCTTC. This gives the protein CSVETPSTSGGSSYNEQFF.

In this sample, this clonotype turned up many times. The chain joins TRBV18 to TRBJ1-5; D uncertain. The CDR3 contains 16 residues. Trimming shortened V by 3 bases and J by 4 bases, and 16 bases separated the two germline ends. The germline V gene has CDR1 KGHSH and CDR2 LQKENI. As DNA, the CDR3 is TGTGCCAGCTCACCCCCGGGCGGTACAACTAATCAGCCCCAGCATTTT. Its protein product is CASSPPGGTTNQPQHF.

This clonotype was observed a handful of times. This chain uses TRBV7-9 with TRBJ2-3, with D possibly called TRBD1 or TRBD2 (5 bases each). The CDR3 runs 16 residues. Germline CDR1 reads SEHNR; CDR2 reads FQNEAQ (reference sequence). V lost 4 bases and J lost 3, with 17 bases in between. Here the CDR3 reads CASSSLGRAPTDTQYF. The DNA for the CDR3 is TGTGCCAGCAGCTCACTGGGGCGGGCGCCTACAGATACGCAGTATTTT.

At least ten counts were recorded for this clonotype. The chain couples TRBV12-3 or TRBV12-4 to TRBJ2-1, with unresolved D. V was pared by 5 bases and J by 5 bases, with 4 bases between. The CDR3 is 11 residues long. The CDR3 spells CASSLNNEQFF. CDR3 DNA sequence: TGTGCCAGCAGTCTGAACAATGAGCAGTTCTTC.

CDR3 bases: TGTGCCAGCAACCGGGGACTCGGCTTGAACACTGAAGCTTTCTTT. Translation: CASNRGLGLNTEAFF. The chain recombines TRBV6-1 with TRBJ1-1, with D perhaps matching TRBD1 (5 bases). This CDR3 contains 15 residues. Trimming shortened V by 7 bases and J by 0 bases, and 15 bases separated the two germline ends. Germline CDR1 reads MNHNS; CDR2 reads SASEGT.

The chain recombines TRBV4-1 with TRBJ2-3, with D possibly matching TRBD2 (5 bases). V was pared by 0 bases and J by 3 bases, with 10 bases between. Germline CDR1 is MGHRA and CDR2 is YSYEKL. CDR3 size: 15 residues. The CDR3 reads CASSQETEDTDTQYF. The CDR3 DNA sequence: TGCGCCAGCAGCCAAGAGACGGAGGATACAGATACGCAGTATTTT.

The chain employs TRBV6-1 and TRBJ2-3; TRBD1 aligns across 9 bases. V shed 7 bases, J shed 0 bases, and the junction held 5 bases outside the gene matches. Looked up from germline, CDR1 is MNHNS and CDR2 is SASEGT. CDR3 length equals 15 residues. CDR3 nucleotide sequence: TGTGCCAGCACCCGGACAGGGGCCAGCACAGATACGCAGTATTTT. This encodes CASTRTGASTDTQYF.

The chain recombines TRBV7-3 with TRBJ2-2, with 8 bases identical to TRBD2. V was pared by 5 bases and J by 7 bases, with 15 bases of the junction left unmatched. The CDR3 extends over 17 amino acids. Per germline, CDR1 SGHTA and CDR2 FQGTGA. Written as DNA, the CDR3 is TGTGCCAGCAGCCCGCGCCGGAGCGGGGGAACGAGCGGGGAGCTGTTTTTT. As protein: CASSPRRSGGTSGELFF.

The chain has TRBV9 and TRBJ2-2, with 7 positions matching TRBD1. Germline values: CDR1 SGDLS, CDR2 YYNGEE. V was pared by 3 bases and J by 4 bases, with 9 bases of the junction left unmatched. The length of the CDR3 is 16 residues. The chain's CDR3 is CASSGAAWTGTGELFF. The CDR3, as DNA: TGTGCCAGCAGCGGCGCTGCTTGGACAGGCACCGGGGAGCTGTTTTTT. Combining the CDR3 with reference TRBV9 and TRBJ2-2 gives the whole variable domain DSGVTQTPKHLITATGQRVTLRCSPRSGDLSVYWYQQSLDQGLQFLIQYYNGEERAKGNILERFSAQQFPDLHSELNLSSLELGDSALYFCASSGAAWTGTGELFFGEGSRLTVL.